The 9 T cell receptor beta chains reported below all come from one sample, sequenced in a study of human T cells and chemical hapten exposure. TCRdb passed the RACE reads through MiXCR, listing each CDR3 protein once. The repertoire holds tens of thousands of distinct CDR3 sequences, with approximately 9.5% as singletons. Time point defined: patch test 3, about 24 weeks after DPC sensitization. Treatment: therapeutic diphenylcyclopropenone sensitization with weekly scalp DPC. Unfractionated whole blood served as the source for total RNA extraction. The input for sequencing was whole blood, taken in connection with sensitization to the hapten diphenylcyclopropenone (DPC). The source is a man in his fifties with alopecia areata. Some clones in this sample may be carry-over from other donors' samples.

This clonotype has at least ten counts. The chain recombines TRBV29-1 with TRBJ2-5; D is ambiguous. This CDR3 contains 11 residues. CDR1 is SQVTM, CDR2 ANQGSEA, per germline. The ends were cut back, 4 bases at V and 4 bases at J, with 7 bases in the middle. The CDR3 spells CSVAELETQYF. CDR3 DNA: TGCAGCGTTGCCGAACTAGAGACCCAGTACTTC.

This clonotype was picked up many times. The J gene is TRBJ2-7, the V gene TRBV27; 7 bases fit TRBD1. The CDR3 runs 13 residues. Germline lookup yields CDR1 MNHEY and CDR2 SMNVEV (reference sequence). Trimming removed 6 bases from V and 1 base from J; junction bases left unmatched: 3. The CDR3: CASSRQGSYEQYF. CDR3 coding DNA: TGTGCCAGCAGCAGACAGGGATCCTACGAGCAGTACTTC.

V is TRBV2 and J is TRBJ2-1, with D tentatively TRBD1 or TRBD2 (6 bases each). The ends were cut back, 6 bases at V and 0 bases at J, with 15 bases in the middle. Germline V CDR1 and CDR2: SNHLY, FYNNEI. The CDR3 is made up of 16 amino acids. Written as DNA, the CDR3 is TGTGCCAGCAGCCCTTTGGGGGGCGCCTCCTACAATGAGCAGTTCTTC. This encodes CASSPLGGASYNEQFF.

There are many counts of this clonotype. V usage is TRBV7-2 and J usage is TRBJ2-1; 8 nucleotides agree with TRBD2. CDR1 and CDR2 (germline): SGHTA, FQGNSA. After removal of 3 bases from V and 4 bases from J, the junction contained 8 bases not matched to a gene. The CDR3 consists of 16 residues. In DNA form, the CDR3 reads TGTGCCAGCAGCTTTCCTATTAGCGGGGATTACAATGAGCAGTTCTTC. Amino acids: CASSFPISGDYNEQFF.

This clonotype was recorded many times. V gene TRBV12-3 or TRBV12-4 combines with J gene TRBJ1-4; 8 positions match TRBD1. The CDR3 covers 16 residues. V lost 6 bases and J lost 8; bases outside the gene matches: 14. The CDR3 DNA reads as TGTGCCAGCAGACCCCCCGGACAGGGAAGAAAAGAAAAACTGTTTTTT. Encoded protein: CASRPPGQGRKEKLFF.

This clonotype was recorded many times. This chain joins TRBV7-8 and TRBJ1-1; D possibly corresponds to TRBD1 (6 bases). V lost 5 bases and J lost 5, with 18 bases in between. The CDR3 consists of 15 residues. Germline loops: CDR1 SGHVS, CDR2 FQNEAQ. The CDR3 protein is CASSPRLGARTEAFF. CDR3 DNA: TGTGCCAGCAGCCCTAGGCTGGGGGCGCGGACTGAAGCTTTCTTT.

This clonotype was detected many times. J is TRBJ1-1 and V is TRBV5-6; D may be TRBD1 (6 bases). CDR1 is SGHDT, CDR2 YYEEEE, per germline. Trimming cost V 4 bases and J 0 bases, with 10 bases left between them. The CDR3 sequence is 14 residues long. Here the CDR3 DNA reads TGTGCCAGCAGCCAGGGGCCCTTGAACACTGAAGCTTTCTTT. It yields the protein CASSQGPLNTEAFF.

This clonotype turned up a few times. This CDR3 is CASSFLVQRANYGYTF. The DNA for the CDR3 is TGTGCCAGCAGTTTTTTAGTTCAAAGGGCCAACTATGGCTACACCTTC. This chain links TRBV12-3 or TRBV12-4 with TRBJ1-2; D is unclear. V lost 3 bases and J lost 2, with 16 bases in between. The CDR3 contains 16 residues.

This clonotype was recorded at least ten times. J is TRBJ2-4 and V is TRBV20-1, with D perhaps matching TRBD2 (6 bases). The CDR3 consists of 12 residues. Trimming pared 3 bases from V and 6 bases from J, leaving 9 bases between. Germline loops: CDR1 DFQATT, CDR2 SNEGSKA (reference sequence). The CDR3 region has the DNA TGCAGTGCTAGGATTAGCGGAAACATTCAGTACTTC. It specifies CSARISGNIQYF.